This T cell receptor beta chain was profiled in a study of T cell repertoires in cytomegalovirus infection. MiXCR was run by TCRdb on the reads, yielding one entry per CDR3 protein. Found here are roughly 320,000 distinct CDR3 sequences, 8% to 9.5% of them singletons; the top ten hold approximately 4.7%. Germline CDR1 reads SGHTA; CDR2 reads FQGNSA. V was cut by 1 base and J by 1 base, with 28 bases left in between. CDR3 length equals 21 residues. This clonotype was sampled from a human donor in good health (CMV status not recorded). Some clones in this sample may be carry-over from other donors' samples. The chain recombines TRBV7-2 with TRBJ1-1, with D perhaps TRBD1 (6 bases). The specimen was PBMCs. For the CDR3, the DNA is TGTGCCAGCAGCTTAGATTTCCCGGGCCCCCGGCCGGACAGTAAGAACACTGAAGCTTTCTTT. It yields the protein CASSLDFPGPRPDSKNTEAFF.